This is a list of T cell receptor beta chains from one sample in a study of blood T cell repertoires in COVID-19. Repertoires were generated with immunoSEQ multiplex PCR, while TCRdb's copy carries only in-frame clones and drops some. Among about 260,000 clones listed, more than 80% were seen once. Sequenced: PBMCs or T cells enriched from blood (not recorded which). The source of these receptors is a man aged 45-65 years who had been exposed to COVID-19. Both conserved end residues are part of each CDR3. The order of the fields is J gene, V gene, clone size, D gene, CDR3 DNA, CDR3 protein. A D gene is named only where the DNA matches it firmly. The size entry is marked missing in some rows and otherwise reads once, few, many or a size class.

TRBJ2-5 | TRBV5-1 | NA | NA | TGCGCCAGCAGCTTGTCGACAGCTCAAGAGACCCAGTACTTC | CASSLSTAQETQYF
TRBJ2-2 | TRBV3-1/TRBV3-2 | NA | TRBD2 | TGTGCCAGCAGCCAGGGGACTAGCGGGTTGAACACCGGGGAGCTGTTTTTT | CASSQGTSGLNTGELFF
TRBJ1-2 | TRBV19 | NA | NA | TGTGCCAGTAGTCTGTCCCCTCGAGGTAACTATGGCTACACCTTC | CASSLSPRGNYGYTF
TRBJ1-2 | TRBV7-8 | NA | TRBD1 | TGTGCCAGCAGCTTAAACCAGGGGGCTTACTATGGCTACACCTTC | CASSLNQGAYYGYTF
TRBJ2-5 | TRBV15 | NA | TRBD2 | TGTGCCACCAGCAGAGTAGCGGGAGTCGGTAGGGAGACCCAGTACTTC | CATSRVAGVGRETQYF
TRBJ1-1 | TRBV2 | NA | NA | TGTGCCAGCCGGACAGATAACACTGAAGCTTTCTTT | CASRTDNTEAFF
TRBJ2-1 | TRBV19 | NA | NA | TGTGCCAGTAGGCGAGCAGGAAGCTCCTACAATGAGCAGTTCTTC | CASRRAGSSYNEQFF
TRBJ1-2 | TRBV7-3 | NA | NA | TGTGCCAGCAGCCCGGGGTCCTTGGGGAACGGAGGCTACACCTTC | CASSPGSLGNGGYTF
TRBJ2-2 | TRBV2 | few | NA | TGTGCCAGCACCCTGGACTTTCGCGCGGGGGAGCTGTTTTTT | CASTLDFRAGELFF
TRBJ1-1 | TRBV12-3/TRBV12-4 | NA | NA | TGTGCCAGCACCCTACAGCAGAACACTGAAGCTTTCTTT | CASTLQQNTEAFF
TRBJ2-1 | TRBV5-1 | NA | TRBD1 | TGCGCCAGCAGCCTCGGACAGGGGCTTGGTAATGAGCAGTTCTTC | CASSLGQGLGNEQFF
TRBJ1-6 | TRBV27 | NA | NA | TGTGCCAGCAGTTTCAGGGATTCACCCCTCCACTTT | CASSFRDSPLHF
TRBJ1-1 | TRBV27 | NA | NA | TGTGCCAGCAGACAGGGCAACACTGAAGCTTTCTTT | CASRQGNTEAFF
TRBJ2-5 | TRBV10-3 | NA | TRBD2 | TGTGCCATCAGCATAGGGACTAGCGGGACACAAGAGACCCAGTACTTC | CAISIGTSGTQETQYF
TRBJ2-4 | TRBV5-4 | NA | TRBD1 | TGTGCCAGCAGTAAACCGGGACAGGGAAACATTCAGTACTTC | CASSKPGQGNIQYF
TRBJ2-2 | TRBV7-3 | NA | TRBD2 | TGTGCCAGCAGCCGGGACTACGCGGGGGCCGGGGAGCTGTTTTTT | CASSRDYAGAGELFF
TRBJ1-5 | TRBV6-1 | NA | TRBD1 | TGTGCCAGCAGTGAACCGTGGGACAGGGGGATATTGGCGGGGGGCCAGCCCCAGCATTTT | CASSEPWDRGILAGGQPQHF
TRBJ2-3 | TRBV5-1 | NA | TRBD1 | TGCGCCAGCAGCCAGGGACAGTTCCTTAGCACAGATACGCAGTATTTT | CASSQGQFLSTDTQYF
TRBJ1-1 | TRBV10-3 | NA | TRBD1 | TGTGCCATCAGTGAGTCGCCAGGGGGCATCACTGAAGCTTTCTTT | CAISESPGGITEAFF
TRBJ1-4 | TRBV18 | NA | NA | TGTGCCAGCTCACCACGACTATTGGCAACTAATGAAAAACTGTTTTTT | CASSPRLLATNEKLFF
TRBJ1-2 | TRBV9 | NA | TRBD1 | TGTGCCAGCAGCAAGACAGGGCGTCTCATTGGCTACACCTTC | CASSKTGRLIGYTF
TRBJ1-2 | TRBV28 | once | NA | TGTGCCAGCAGTTTAACCAGGTCCTATGGCTACACCTTC | CASSLTRSYGYTF
TRBJ1-4 | TRBV7-9 | NA | TRBD1 | TGTGCCAGCAGCTTACTGGACAGGGGATTTTATGCAACTAATGAAAAACTGTTTTTT | CASSLLDRGFYATNEKLFF
TRBJ2-1 | TRBV5-1 | NA | NA | TGCGCCAGCAGTCCTCCCCACAATGAGCAGTTCTTC | CASSPPHNEQFF
TRBJ1-2 | TRBV4-1 | NA | NA | TGCGCCAGCAGCCAAGACCCCGACACCGTCTATGGCTACACCTTC | CASSQDPDTVYGYTF
TRBJ1-1 | TRBV29-1 | NA | NA | TGCAGCGCCGCTGGCAGAATGAACACTGAAGCTTTCTTT | CSAAGRMNTEAFF
TRBJ1-1 | TRBV5-3 | NA | NA | TGTGCCAGAATCCCGAGCTGGAACACTGAAGCTTTCTTT | CARIPSWNTEAFF
TRBJ2-2 | TRBV7-3 | NA | NA | TGTGCCAGCAGCTTAAGTGGGGCAGGGGTCGACACCGGGGAGCTGTTTTTT | CASSLSGAGVDTGELFF
TRBJ2-1 | TRBV7-9 | NA | TRBD2 | TGTGCCAGCAGCTTCGCGATTGGACTAGCGGGGGACTACAATGAGCAGTTCTTC | CASSFAIGLAGDYNEQFF
TRBJ1-3 | TRBV18 | NA | TRBD1 | TGTGCCAGCTCACCCGTGGACAGGGCCATCTACTCTGGAAACACCATATATTTT | CASSPVDRAIYSGNTIYF
TRBJ2-1 | TRBV27 | NA | TRBD1 | TGTGCCAGCAGCCAGGGACAGAGCTCCTACAATGAGCAGTTCTTC | CASSQGQSSYNEQFF
TRBJ2-5 | TRBV7-9 | NA | NA | TGTGCCAGCAGCTTAGAGGAGTGGGAGACCCAGTACTTC | CASSLEEWETQYF
TRBJ1-2 | TRBV4-1 | NA | TRBD1 | TGCGCCAGCAGCCAAGAAAAGGGACAGGACTATGGCTACACCTTC | CASSQEKGQDYGYTF
TRBJ2-7 | TRBV20-1 | NA | TRBD2 | TGCAGTGCTAGTAGGTTTGAGGGCCAGCGGGGGTCCTACGAGCAGTACTTC | CSASRFEGQRGSYEQYF
TRBJ2-5 | TRBV11-2 | once | TRBD2 | TGTGCCAGCAGCTTAGGGGTAGCGGGAGCCCAAGAGACCCAGTACTTC | CASSLGVAGAQETQYF
TRBJ2-1 | TRBV7-3 | NA | NA | TGTGCCAGCAGCTGGGGTCGGGGTCGGAATGAGCAGTTCTTC | CASSWGRGRNEQFF
TRBJ1-2 | TRBV6-6 | few | TRBD1 | TGTGCCAGCAGCCGATCTTCAGGGGGCATGTACTATGGCTACACCTTC | CASSRSSGGMYYGYTF
TRBJ2-5 | TRBV19 | NA | TRBD1 | TGTGCCAGTAGTTCGGCAGGGGGCTTGGAGACCCAGTACTTC | CASSSAGGLETQYF
TRBJ2-5 | TRBV11-2 | NA | TRBD2 | TGTGCCACAGCACTAGCGTGGGGGGAGACCCAGTACTTC | CATALAWGETQYF
TRBJ2-3 | TRBV5-4 | NA | TRBD1 | TGTGCCAGCAGCTTACAGAGGACAGGGGATGAGGCAGATACGCAGTATTTT | CASSLQRTGDEADTQYF
TRBJ2-1 | TRBV28 | NA | TRBD2 | TGTGCCAGCAGTTTCTCTTGGACTAGCAGCAATGAGCAGTTCTTC | CASSFSWTSSNEQFF
TRBJ2-5 | TRBV20-1 | NA | TRBD2 | TGCAGTGCTAGTAACAGCGGGGGGACCCAAGAGACCCAGTACTTC | CSASNSGGTQETQYF
TRBJ1-4 | TRBV5-1 | once | NA | TGCGCCAGCAGCCTGGGGGGCTTGGAGGGAGGAGAAAAACTGTTTTTT | CASSLGGLEGGEKLFF
TRBJ2-3 | TRBV9 | NA | TRBD1 | TGTGCCAGCAGCGTAGGGACAGGGGGCCCAGATACGCAGTATTTT | CASSVGTGGPDTQYF
TRBJ1-2 | TRBV27 | NA | NA | TGTGCCAGCAGTACCGCCACAGGCCCCTATGGCTACACCTTC | CASSTATGPYGYTF
TRBJ2-1 | TRBV27 | NA | TRBD2 | TGTGCCAGCAGTTTTTTAGCGGGAGCTTTCTACAATGAGCAGTTCTTC | CASSFLAGAFYNEQFF
TRBJ1-1 | TRBV5-1 | NA | TRBD1 | TGCGCCAGCAGCCGTCCCGGGACAGGGACTGAAGCTTTCTTT | CASSRPGTGTEAFF
TRBJ2-2 | TRBV18 | NA | NA | TGTGCCAGCTCACCACGGGTTCAGGAAAGCGGGGAGCTGTTTTTT | CASSPRVQESGELFF
TRBJ2-7 | TRBV20-1 | NA | NA | TGCAGTGCTAGTGGGGCCCACAGGGCTACCTACGAGCAGTACTTC | CSASGAHRATYEQYF
TRBJ2-7 | TRBV19 | NA | TRBD1 | TGTGCCAGTAGTGCTCGACAGGGGGCGCGTTCCTACGAGCAGTACTTC | CASSARQGARSYEQYF
TRBJ2-3 | TRBV28 | NA | TRBD1 | TGTGCCAGCAGACCGGGACAGGGCCGGCCAGATACGCAGTATTTT | CASRPGQGRPDTQYF
TRBJ2-7 | TRBV5-4 | NA | NA | TGTGCCAGCAGTTTGCCGGACAGTAACTCCTACGAGCAGTACTTC | CASSLPDSNSYEQYF
TRBJ1-2 | TRBV28 | few | TRBD1 | TGTGCCAGCAGCCTGGGACAGGGCTATGGCTACACCTTC | CASSLGQGYGYTF
TRBJ2-1 | TRBV5-1 | NA | TRBD2 | TGCGCCAGCAGCTTGGATGCGGGAGCAGTGAATGAGCAGTTCTTC | CASSLDAGAVNEQFF
TRBJ2-3 | TRBV28 | NA | NA | TGTGCCAGCAGCCCAACAAGACAGGCAACTTTTCGAGATACGCAGTATTTT | CASSPTRQATFRDTQYF
TRBJ2-3 | TRBV6-5 | NA | TRBD1 | TGTGCCAGCAGTCACGACAGGGGATACGCAGATACGCAGTATTTT | CASSHDRGYADTQYF
TRBJ2-1 | TRBV5-1 | NA | TRBD2 | TGCGCCAGCAGCCACAAGACTAGCGGGGGGGTTATAAGCTCCTACAATGAGCAGTTCTTC | CASSHKTSGGVISSYNEQFF
TRBJ2-1 | TRBV28 | few | TRBD2 | TGTGCCAGCAGTTTAAGCGGGAGGGCCTTTGAGCAGTTCTTC | CASSLSGRAFEQFF
TRBJ1-6 | TRBV2 | NA | TRBD1 | TGTGCCAGCAGTCTGACCGGGACAGGGTTTTCCTCACCCCTCCACTTT | CASSLTGTGFSSPLHF